Listed here are 17 T cell receptor beta chains from one sample, sequenced in a study of blood T cell repertoires in COVID-19. The assay was immunoSEQ multiplex PCR, and TCRdb's table has in-frame clones only and misses some. The sample records 200,000 or so clones, more than 70% being singletons. What was sequenced was PBMCs or T cells enriched from blood (not recorded which). All receptors derive from a woman aged 40 to 50 with acute COVID-19.

The chain couples TRBV4-3 to TRBJ2-5, with D perhaps TRBD2 (6 bases). CDR1 is LGHNA, CDR2 YSLEER, per germline. V lost 3 bases, J lost 4 bases, and 15 bases lay in between. CDR3 length equals 15 residues. CDR3 in DNA: TGCGCCAGCAGCCAGGCGGGACTCCGTGGAGAGACCCAGTACTTC. This translates into CASSQAGLRGETQYF.

The rearrangement links TRBV11-3 to TRBJ2-5; TRBD2 aligns across 8 bases. The CDR3 covers 18 residues. Germline lookup yields CDR1 SGHNT and CDR2 YENEEA. Losses at the gene ends were 0 bases for V and 2 bases for J; bases not matched to a gene: 11. In nucleotides, the CDR3 is TGTGCCAGCAGCTTAGACGTAGGGCTAGCGGGCGTTCAAGAGACCCAGTACTTC. This encodes CASSLDVGLAGVQETQYF.

For this clone: The sample contains more than one DNA sequence encoding this CDR3. The chain is built from TRBV18 and TRBJ2-5; D is uncertain. Germline CDR1 KGHSH, CDR2 LQKENI. The V gene lost 3 bases and the J gene lost 1 base, with 6 bases spanning the gap. This CDR3 spans 13 amino acids. The CDR3 nucleotides read TGTGCCAGCTCACCCGCAGGCCAAGAGACCCAGTACTTC. It codes for CASSPAGQETQYF.

This sequence joins TRBV30 and TRBJ1-3; D is ambiguous. V lost 2 bases and J lost 4, with 18 bases in between. From germline, CDR1 is GTSNPN and CDR2 SVGIG (reference sequence). The CDR3 loop spans 16 amino acids. The CDR3: CAWSYPRGSAGNTIYF. The CDR3, as DNA: TGTGCCTGGAGTTATCCACGGGGATCTGCAGGAAACACCATATATTTT.

The chain couples TRBV4-1 to TRBJ1-5; 7 nucleotides agree with TRBD1. The CDR3 has 15 residues. V lost 4 bases, J lost 7 bases, and 10 bases stayed unmatched. Germline V gene data show CDR1 as MGHRA and CDR2 as YSYEKL. This CDR3 reads CASSLSTGWRQPQHF. CDR3 bases: TGCGCCAGCAGCCTGTCGACAGGGTGGAGACAGCCCCAGCATTTT.

The rearrangement joins TRBV27 to TRBJ2-7; TRBD1 aligns across 9 bases. CDR1 is MNHEY and CDR2 is SMNVEV in the germline V gene (reference sequence). Losses at the gene ends were 3 bases for V and 11 bases for J; bases not matched to a gene: 14. This CDR3 contains 15 residues. The CDR3: CASSLSGQGNVAKYF. Written as DNA, the CDR3 is TGTGCCAGCAGTTTGTCGGGACAGGGTAACGTCGCGAAGTACTTC.

V usage is TRBV9 and J usage is TRBJ2-7; the D gene is possibly TRBD2 (6 bases). The CDR3 extends over 17 amino acids. V lost 4 bases and J 7 bases, leaving 27 bases between the germline ends. Germline lookup yields CDR1 SGDLS and CDR2 YYNGEE. The CDR3 sequence is CASSPTAGPGVFEEQYV. CDR3 coding DNA: TGTGCCAGCAGCCCAACAGCCGGGCCGGGGGTATTTGAGGAGCAGTACGTC.

J is TRBJ2-2 and V is TRBV9; 12 nucleotides align to TRBD2. The V gene's germline CDR1 is SGDLS and CDR2 YYNGEE. After removal of 0 bases from V and 3 bases from J, the junction contained 6 bases not matched to a gene. There are 18 residues in the CDR3. The CDR3 loop reads CASSVGLAGGPHTGELFF. CDR3 sequence (DNA): TGTGCCAGCAGCGTAGGTCTAGCGGGAGGGCCGCACACCGGGGAGCTGTTTTTT.

Only a few counts were recorded for this clone. The chain couples TRBV7-9 to TRBJ2-3; 7 bases line up with TRBD2. The CDR3 consists of 15 residues. Per the germline V gene, CDR1 is SEHNR and CDR2 is FQNEAQ (reference sequence). J lost 1 base, V lost 4 bases, and 5 bases had no gene match. The CDR3 DNA reads TGTGCCAGCAGCTGGGAGGGACTCGGCACAGATACGCAGTATTTT. It yields the protein CASSWEGLGTDTQYF.

The rearrangement joins TRBV24-1 to TRBJ1-3; the D is unclear. The germline V gene has CDR1 KGHDR and CDR2 SFDVKD. Between the trimmed V and J ends, which lost 4 bases and 1 base, there was a span of 10 bases. This CDR3 region has 15 residues. CDR3 sequence: CATSDPVGSGNTIYF. CDR3 in DNA: TGTGCCACCAGTGACCCGGTCGGGTCTGGAAACACCATATATTTT.

The V gene is TRBV5-6, the J gene TRBJ1-5; perhaps TRBD1 as D (6 bases). There are 16 residues in the CDR3. Germline loops: CDR1 SGHDT, CDR2 YYEEEE. Trimming shortened V by 0 bases and J by 5 bases, and 15 bases separated the two germline ends. CDR3 coding DNA: TGTGCCAGCAGCTTGGGGGGGCAGGGTCGATATCAGCCCCAGCATTTT. It is translated as CASSLGGQGRYQPQHF.

V gene TRBV5-1 combines with J gene TRBJ1-2; 7 bases are shared with TRBD1. V gave up 5 bases and J gave up 0 bases; unmatched junction bases: 7. Germline-derived CDR1 and CDR2 are SGHRS and YFSETQ. The CDR3 runs 15 residues. The CDR3 DNA sequence: TGCGCCAGCAGAAGTGACAGGGAGACTAACTATGGCTACACCTTC. The encoded protein is CASRSDRETNYGYTF.

The chain carries TRBV7-9 and TRBJ2-7; 7 nucleotides match TRBD2. Trimming took 5 bases from V and 1 from J; bases not matched to a gene: 8. The CDR3 contains 15 residues. Germline V gene lookup returns CDR1 SEHNR and CDR2 FQNEAQ (reference sequence). CDR3 DNA sequence: TGTGCCAGCAGCCCTCCCGGACTAGGGTCCTACGAGCAGTACGTC. This sequence encodes CASSPPGLGSYEQYV.

The chain combines TRBV7-2 with TRBJ2-3; D perhaps matches TRBD1 (6 bases). The CDR3 totals 15 residues. The V and J ends lost 7 bases and 0 bases respectively, with 14 bases between them. Looked up from germline, CDR1 is SGHTA and CDR2 is FQGNSA. Written as DNA, the CDR3 is TGTGCCAGCACCATTGGGGGACAAAGCACAGATACGCAGTATTTT. Residues: CASTIGGQSTDTQYF.

This chain connects TRBV10-2 to TRBJ2-1, with a possible D match to TRBD1 (6 bases). The CDR3 length is 16 residues. The germline V and J ends were trimmed by 3 bases and 6 bases, with 18 bases remaining between them. Germline CDR1 WSHSY, CDR2 SAAADI. The CDR3 region has the DNA TGCGCCAGCAGTGACTATAAAAGGGACAAAAGCAATGAGCAGTTCTTC. Translation: CASSDYKRDKSNEQFF.

The chain combines TRBV11-3 with TRBJ1-1, with 8 bases lining up with TRBD1. Germline CDR1 reads SGHNT; CDR2 reads YENEEA. CDR3 length: 13 residues. Trimming removed 3 bases from V and 4 bases from J; junction bases left unmatched: 1. CDR3 sequence reads: CASSFTGGTEAFF. Here the CDR3 DNA reads TGTGCCAGCAGCTTTACAGGGGGCACTGAAGCTTTCTTT.

The CDR3 reads CATSRAVRVPSSYNEQFF. Written as DNA, the CDR3 is TGTGCCACCAGCAGAGCCGTCAGGGTCCCGAGCTCCTACAATGAGCAGTTCTTC. The rearrangement links TRBV15 to TRBJ2-1, with TRBD1 as a possible D gene (5 bases). CDR3 length: 18 residues. Trimming stripped 1 base from V and 0 bases from J, with 16 bases between. Germline loops: CDR1 LNHNV, CDR2 YYDKDF (reference sequence).